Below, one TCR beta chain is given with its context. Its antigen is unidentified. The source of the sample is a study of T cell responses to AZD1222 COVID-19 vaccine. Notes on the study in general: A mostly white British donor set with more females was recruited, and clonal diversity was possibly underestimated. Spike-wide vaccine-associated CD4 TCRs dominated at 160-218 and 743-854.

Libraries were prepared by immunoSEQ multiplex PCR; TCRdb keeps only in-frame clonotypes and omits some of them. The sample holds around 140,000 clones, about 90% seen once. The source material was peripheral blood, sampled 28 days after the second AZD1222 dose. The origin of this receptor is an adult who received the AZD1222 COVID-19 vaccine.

CDR3 coding DNA: TGTGCCAGCAGCCGGGGACAGGGGGAGGGAAACATTCAGTACTTC. This translates into CASSRGQGEGNIQYF. The chain employs TRBV7-2 and TRBJ2-4; 11 bases match TRBD1. V lost 5 bases, J lost 6 bases, and 6 bases stayed unmatched. Per germline, CDR1 SGHTA and CDR2 FQGNSA. CDR3 length: 15 residues.